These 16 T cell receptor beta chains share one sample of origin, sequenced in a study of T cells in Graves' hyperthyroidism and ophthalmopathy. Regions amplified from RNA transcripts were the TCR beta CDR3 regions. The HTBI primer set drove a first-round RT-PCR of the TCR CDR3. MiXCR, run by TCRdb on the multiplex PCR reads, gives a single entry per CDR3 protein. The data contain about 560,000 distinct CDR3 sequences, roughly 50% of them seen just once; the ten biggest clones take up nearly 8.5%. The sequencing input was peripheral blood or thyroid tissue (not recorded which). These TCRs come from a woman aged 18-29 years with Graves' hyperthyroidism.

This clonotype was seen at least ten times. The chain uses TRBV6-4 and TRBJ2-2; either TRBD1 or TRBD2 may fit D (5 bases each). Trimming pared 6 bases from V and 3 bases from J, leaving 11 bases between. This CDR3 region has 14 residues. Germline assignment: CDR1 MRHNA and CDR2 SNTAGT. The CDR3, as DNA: TGTGCCAGCAGCACTGGGACGGACACCGGGGAGCTGTTTTTT. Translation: CASSTGTDTGELFF.

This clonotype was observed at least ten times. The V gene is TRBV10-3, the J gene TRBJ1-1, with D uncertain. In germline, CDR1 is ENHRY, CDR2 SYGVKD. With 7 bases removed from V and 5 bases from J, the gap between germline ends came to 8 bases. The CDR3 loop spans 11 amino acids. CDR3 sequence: CAIKGATEAFF. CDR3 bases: TGTGCCATCAAGGGCGCGACTGAAGCTTTCTTT.

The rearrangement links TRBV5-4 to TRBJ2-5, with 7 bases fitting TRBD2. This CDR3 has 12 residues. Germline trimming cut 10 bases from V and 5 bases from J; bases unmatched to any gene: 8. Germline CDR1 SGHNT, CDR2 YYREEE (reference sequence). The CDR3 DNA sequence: TGTGCCCTGGGAGGGAGCGGGGAGACCCAGTACTTC. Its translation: CALGGSGETQYF.

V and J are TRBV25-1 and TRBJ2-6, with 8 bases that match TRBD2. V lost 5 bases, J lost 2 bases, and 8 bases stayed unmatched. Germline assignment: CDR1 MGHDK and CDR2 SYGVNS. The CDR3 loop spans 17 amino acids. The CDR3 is CASSPTGTSAGANVLTF. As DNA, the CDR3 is TGTGCCAGCAGTCCAACCGGGACTAGTGCTGGGGCCAACGTCCTGACTTTC. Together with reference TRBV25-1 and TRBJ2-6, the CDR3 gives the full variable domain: EADIYQTPRYLVIGTGKKITLECSQTMGHDKMYWYQQDPGMELHLIHYSYGVNSTEKGDLSSESTVSRIRTEHFPLTLESARPSHTSQYLCASSPTGTSAGANVLTFGAGSRLTVL.

The CDR3 loop reads CASSVVRSSLAGPYEQYF. CDR3 DNA: TGTGCCAGCAGCGTAGTGCGATCGAGTCTAGCGGGCCCTTACGAGCAGTACTTC. This chain links TRBV9 with TRBJ2-7; 8 bases are shared with TRBD2. Germline CDR1 is SGDLS and CDR2 is YYNGEE. After removal of 0 bases from V and 4 bases from J, the junction contained 15 bases not matched to a gene. The CDR3 spans 18 residues. The full variable domain, completed using reference TRBV9 and TRBJ2-7, is DSGVTQTPKHLITATGQRVTLRCSPRSGDLSVYWYQQSLDQGLQFLIQYYNGEERAKGNILERFSAQQFPDLHSELNLSSLELGDSALYFCASSVVRSSLAGPYEQYFGPGTRLTVT.

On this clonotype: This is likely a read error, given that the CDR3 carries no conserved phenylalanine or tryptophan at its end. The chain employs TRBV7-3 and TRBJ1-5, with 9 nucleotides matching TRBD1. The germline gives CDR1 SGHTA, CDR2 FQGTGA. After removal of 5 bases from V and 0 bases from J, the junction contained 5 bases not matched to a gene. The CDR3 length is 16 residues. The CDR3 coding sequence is TGTGCCAGCAGCCTATTGGGACAGGGTAGCAATCAGCCCCAGCATCTT. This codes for CASSLLGQGSNQPQHL.

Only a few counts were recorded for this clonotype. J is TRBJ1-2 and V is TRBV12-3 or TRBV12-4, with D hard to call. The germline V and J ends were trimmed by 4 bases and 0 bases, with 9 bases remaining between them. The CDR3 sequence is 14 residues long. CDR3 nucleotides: TGTGCCAGCAGTTCAGGCGCAGCTAACTATGGCTACACCTTC. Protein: CASSSGAANYGYTF.

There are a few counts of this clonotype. The CDR3 coding sequence is TGCGCCAGCAGCCAAGAAGGAGTGGCGACCCAGTACTTC. Translating gives CASSQEGVATQYF. The rearrangement joins TRBV4-1 to TRBJ2-5; no reliable D call. The germline V gene has CDR1 MGHRA and CDR2 YSYEKL. This CDR3 region has 13 residues. The V end lost 0 bases, the J end lost 7 bases, and 9 bases lay between the germline ends.

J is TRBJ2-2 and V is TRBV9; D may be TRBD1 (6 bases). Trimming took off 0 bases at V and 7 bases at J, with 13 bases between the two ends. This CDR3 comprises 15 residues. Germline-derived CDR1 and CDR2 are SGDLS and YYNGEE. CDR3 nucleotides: TGTGCCAGCAGCGTAGTAGGGGGTTTTGACGGGGAGCTGTTTTTT. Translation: CASSVVGGFDGELFF.

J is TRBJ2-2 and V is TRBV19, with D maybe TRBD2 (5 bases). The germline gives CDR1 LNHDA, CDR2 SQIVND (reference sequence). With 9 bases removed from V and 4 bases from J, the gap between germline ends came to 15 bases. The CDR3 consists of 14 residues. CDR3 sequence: CASKVVAGTGELFF. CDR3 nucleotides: TGTGCCAGCAAGGTCGTGGCGGGCACCGGGGAGCTGTTTTTT.

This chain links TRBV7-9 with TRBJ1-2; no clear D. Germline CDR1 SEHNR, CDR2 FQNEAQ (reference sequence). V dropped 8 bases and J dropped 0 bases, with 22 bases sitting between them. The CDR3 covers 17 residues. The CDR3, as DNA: TGTGCCAGCTCCGCCTGCAGTGCCCAATTAGCTAACTATGGCTACACCTTC. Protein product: CASSACSAQLANYGYTF.

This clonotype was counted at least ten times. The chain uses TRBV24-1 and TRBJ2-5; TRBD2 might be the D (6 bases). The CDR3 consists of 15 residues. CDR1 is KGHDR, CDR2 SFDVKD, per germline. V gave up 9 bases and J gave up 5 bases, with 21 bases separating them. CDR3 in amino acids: CATSTDSFGRETQYF. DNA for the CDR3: TGTGCCACCTCGACCGACAGTTTTGGGAGGGAGACCCAGTACTTC.

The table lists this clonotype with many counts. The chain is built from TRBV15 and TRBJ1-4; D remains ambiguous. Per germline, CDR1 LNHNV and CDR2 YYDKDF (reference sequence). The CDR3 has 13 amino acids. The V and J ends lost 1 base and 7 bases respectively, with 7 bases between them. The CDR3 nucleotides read TGTGCCACCAGCAGAGTTAAAGGTGAAAAACTGTTTTTT. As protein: CATSRVKGEKLFF.

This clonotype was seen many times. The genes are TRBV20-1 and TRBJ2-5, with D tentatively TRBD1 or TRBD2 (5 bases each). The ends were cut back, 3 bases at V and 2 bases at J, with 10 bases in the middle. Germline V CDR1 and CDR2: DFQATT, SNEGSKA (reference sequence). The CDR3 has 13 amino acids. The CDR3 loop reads CSASAGTQETQYF. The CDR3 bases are TGCAGTGCTAGTGCCGGGACGCAAGAGACCCAGTACTTC.

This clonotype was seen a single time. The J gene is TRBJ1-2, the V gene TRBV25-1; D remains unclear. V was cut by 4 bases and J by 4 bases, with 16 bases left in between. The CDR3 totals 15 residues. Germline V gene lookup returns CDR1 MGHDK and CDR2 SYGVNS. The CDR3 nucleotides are TGTGCCAGCAGTGTAGACTGGGTTGGTTCCTATGGCTACACCTTC. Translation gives CASSVDWVGSYGYTF.

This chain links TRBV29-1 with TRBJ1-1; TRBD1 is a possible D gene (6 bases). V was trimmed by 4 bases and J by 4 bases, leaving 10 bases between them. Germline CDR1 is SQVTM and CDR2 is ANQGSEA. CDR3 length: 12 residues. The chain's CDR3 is CSVGRGATEAFF. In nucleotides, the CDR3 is TGCAGCGTTGGCAGGGGAGCCACTGAAGCTTTCTTT.